This T cell receptor (beta chain) was captured in a study of T cell repertoires in cytomegalovirus infection. Study summary: Both a matching HLA type and CMV infection were indicated by public TCR beta signatures.

The trim removed 5 bases at V and 3 bases at J, leaving 11 bases unmatched. This CDR3 spans 17 amino acids. Germline assignment: CDR1 LNHDA and CDR2 SQIVND (reference sequence). This clonotype was recorded a few times. Its antigen is unidentified. One entry per CDR3 protein, called by TCRdb with MiXCR from the reads. The data contain about 600,000 distinct CDR3 sequences, 20% to 25% of them singletons. The study, taken as a whole, reports: HLA-C-restricted CMV-specific TCR beta clonotypes were dominant in the ex vivo response. Using cumulative public TCR beta family frequency, the authors identified those who carried CMV together with the relevant HLA.

The V gene is TRBV19, the J gene TRBJ1-5; 9 nucleotides align to TRBD1. The sequence came from a human donor in good health (CMV status not recorded). Some clones in this sample may be carry-over from other donors' samples. The source material was CD8+ T cells from PBMCs. The CDR3: CASSSPRGQGFNQPQHF. CDR3 in DNA: TGTGCCAGTAGTTCCCCCCGGGGACAGGGCTTCAATCAGCCCCAGCATTTT.